This entry concerns a single T cell receptor beta chain. The CDR3 has 18 amino acids. The germline V gene has CDR1 SGHVS and CDR2 FNYEAQ. V was pared by 3 bases and J by 8 bases, with 12 bases of the junction left unmatched. As processed by the authors: Amplification from reference gene primers served as the basis for estimated nucleated cell counts. The method was immunoSEQ multiplex PCR; TCRdb's version includes in-frame clones alone and lacks a portion of them. D and trimming come from the DNA, and the V and J calls and clone size come from that table. The sample contains approximately 140,000 clones, around 88% of which appear only once. The sample originates from a study of blood T cell repertoires in COVID-19. Study background: Spain, Italy and the United States supplied samples that represented acute and convalescent COVID-19.

The sample comprised peripheral blood. This sequence originates from a human donor in a cohort sampled during active COVID-19. This chain uses TRBV7-6 with TRBJ2-2; TRBD2 aligns across 13 bases. In DNA form, the CDR3 reads TGTGCCAGCAGCTTCGCGCCTACTAGCGGGGGGGCCGTAGGGGAGCTGTTTTTT. Its protein is CASSFAPTSGGAVGELFF.